This T cell receptor beta chain emerged from a study of control samples from healthy donors and cancer patients. Sequenced by immunoSEQ multiplex PCR; TCRdb stores in-frame clones only, minus some. Of some 120,000 clones listed, 80% to 95% are singletons. The CDR3 contains 17 residues. Germline values: CDR1 SGHDT, CDR2 YYEEEE. J lost 5 bases, V lost 0 bases, and 12 bases had no gene match. This TCR derives from a man aged 18 to 30 in good health. V gene TRBV5-6 combines with J gene TRBJ2-5; 8 positions match TRBD1. The sequencing input was blood. The CDR3 bases are TGTGCCAGCAGCTTGGCCAGGGGGCGGCGGGAAAGGGAGACCCAGTACTTC. Protein sequence: CASSLARGRRERETQYF.